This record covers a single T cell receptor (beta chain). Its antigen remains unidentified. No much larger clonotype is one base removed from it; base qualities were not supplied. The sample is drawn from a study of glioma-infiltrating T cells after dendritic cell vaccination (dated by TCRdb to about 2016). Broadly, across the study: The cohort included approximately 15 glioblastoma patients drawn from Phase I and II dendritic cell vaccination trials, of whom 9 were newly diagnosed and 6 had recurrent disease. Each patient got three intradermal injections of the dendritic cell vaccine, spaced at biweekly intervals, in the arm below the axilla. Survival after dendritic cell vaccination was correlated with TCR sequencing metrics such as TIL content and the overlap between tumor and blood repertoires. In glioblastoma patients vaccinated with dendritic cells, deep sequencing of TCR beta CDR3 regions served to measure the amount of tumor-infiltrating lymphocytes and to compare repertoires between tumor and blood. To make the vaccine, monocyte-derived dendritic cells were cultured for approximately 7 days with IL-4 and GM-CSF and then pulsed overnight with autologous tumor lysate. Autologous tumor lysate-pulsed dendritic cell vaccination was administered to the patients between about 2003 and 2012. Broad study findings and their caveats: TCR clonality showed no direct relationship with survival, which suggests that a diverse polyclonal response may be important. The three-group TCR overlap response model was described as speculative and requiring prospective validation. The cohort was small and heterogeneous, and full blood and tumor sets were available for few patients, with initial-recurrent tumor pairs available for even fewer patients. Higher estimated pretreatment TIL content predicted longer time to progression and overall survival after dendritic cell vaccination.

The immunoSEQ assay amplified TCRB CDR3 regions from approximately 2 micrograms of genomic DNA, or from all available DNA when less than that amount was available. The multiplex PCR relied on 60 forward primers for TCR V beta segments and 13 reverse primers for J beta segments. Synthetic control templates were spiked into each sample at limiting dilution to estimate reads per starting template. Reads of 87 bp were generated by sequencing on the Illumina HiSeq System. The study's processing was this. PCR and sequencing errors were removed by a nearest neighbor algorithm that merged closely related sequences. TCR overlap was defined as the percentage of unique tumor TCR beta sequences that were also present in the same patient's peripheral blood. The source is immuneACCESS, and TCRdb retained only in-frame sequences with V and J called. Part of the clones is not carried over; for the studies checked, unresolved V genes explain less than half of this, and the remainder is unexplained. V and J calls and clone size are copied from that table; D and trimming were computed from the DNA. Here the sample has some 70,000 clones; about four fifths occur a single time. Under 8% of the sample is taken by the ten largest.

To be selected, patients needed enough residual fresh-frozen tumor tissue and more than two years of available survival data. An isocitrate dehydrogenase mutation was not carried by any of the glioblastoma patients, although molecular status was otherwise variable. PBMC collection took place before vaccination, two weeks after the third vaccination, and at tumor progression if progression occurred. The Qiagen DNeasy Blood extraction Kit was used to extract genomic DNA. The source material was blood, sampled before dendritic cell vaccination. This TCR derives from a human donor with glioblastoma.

The encoded CDR3 is CASSPSGGRAAVGSGNTIYF. The nucleotide sequence reads TGTGCCAGCAGTCCCTCAGGGGGCAGGGCGGCAGTTGGCTCTGGAAACACCATATATTTT. The chain is made from TRBV27 and TRBJ1-3; TRBD1 matches 8 bases in the middle. The CDR3, from cysteine to phenylalanine, totals 20 residues. Only the CDR3 part of the read is kept: 60 bases, read in frame from the first base. Looking up the germline V gene (reference sequence) yields CDR1 MNHEY and CDR2 SMNVEV. After removal of 5 bases from V and 0 bases from J, the junction retains 18 bases not matched to a gene.